Here is one T cell receptor (beta chain) with its context. Libraries were prepared by immunoSEQ multiplex PCR; TCRdb keeps only in-frame clonotypes and omits some of them. Among some 130,000 clones listed, 60% to 75% were seen once. This CDR3 contains 16 residues. Trimming cost V 3 bases and J 5 bases; bases outside gene matches: 7. Germline V lookup: CDR1 SGHNT, CDR2 YYREEE (reference sequence). This record comes from a study of blood T cell repertoires in COVID-19. Across the whole study: The analysed material was cDNA or gDNA that came from T cells, B-cell-depleted T cells, or PBMCs.

The specimen was peripheral blood. The chain employs TRBV5-4 and TRBJ2-3; 12 nucleotides agree with TRBD2. This clonotype was obtained from a woman in her seventies with acute or convalescent COVID-19. The CDR3 coding sequence is TGTGCCAGCAGCTCGCTAGCGGGAGGGCCGGGAGATACGCAGTATTTT. This encodes CASSSLAGGPGDTQYF.